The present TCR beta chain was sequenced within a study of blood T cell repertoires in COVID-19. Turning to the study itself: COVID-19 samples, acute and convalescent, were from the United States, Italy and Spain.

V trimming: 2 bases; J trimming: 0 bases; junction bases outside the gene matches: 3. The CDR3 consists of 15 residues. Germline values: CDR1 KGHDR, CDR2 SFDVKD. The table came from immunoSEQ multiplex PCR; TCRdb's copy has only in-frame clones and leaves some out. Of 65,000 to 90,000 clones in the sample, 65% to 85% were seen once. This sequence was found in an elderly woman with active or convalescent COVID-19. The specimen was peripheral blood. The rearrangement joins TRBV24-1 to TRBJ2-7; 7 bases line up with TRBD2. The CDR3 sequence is CATSDSRTSSYEQYF. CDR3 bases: TGTGCCACCAGTGATTCCCGGACTAGCTCCTACGAGCAGTACTTC.